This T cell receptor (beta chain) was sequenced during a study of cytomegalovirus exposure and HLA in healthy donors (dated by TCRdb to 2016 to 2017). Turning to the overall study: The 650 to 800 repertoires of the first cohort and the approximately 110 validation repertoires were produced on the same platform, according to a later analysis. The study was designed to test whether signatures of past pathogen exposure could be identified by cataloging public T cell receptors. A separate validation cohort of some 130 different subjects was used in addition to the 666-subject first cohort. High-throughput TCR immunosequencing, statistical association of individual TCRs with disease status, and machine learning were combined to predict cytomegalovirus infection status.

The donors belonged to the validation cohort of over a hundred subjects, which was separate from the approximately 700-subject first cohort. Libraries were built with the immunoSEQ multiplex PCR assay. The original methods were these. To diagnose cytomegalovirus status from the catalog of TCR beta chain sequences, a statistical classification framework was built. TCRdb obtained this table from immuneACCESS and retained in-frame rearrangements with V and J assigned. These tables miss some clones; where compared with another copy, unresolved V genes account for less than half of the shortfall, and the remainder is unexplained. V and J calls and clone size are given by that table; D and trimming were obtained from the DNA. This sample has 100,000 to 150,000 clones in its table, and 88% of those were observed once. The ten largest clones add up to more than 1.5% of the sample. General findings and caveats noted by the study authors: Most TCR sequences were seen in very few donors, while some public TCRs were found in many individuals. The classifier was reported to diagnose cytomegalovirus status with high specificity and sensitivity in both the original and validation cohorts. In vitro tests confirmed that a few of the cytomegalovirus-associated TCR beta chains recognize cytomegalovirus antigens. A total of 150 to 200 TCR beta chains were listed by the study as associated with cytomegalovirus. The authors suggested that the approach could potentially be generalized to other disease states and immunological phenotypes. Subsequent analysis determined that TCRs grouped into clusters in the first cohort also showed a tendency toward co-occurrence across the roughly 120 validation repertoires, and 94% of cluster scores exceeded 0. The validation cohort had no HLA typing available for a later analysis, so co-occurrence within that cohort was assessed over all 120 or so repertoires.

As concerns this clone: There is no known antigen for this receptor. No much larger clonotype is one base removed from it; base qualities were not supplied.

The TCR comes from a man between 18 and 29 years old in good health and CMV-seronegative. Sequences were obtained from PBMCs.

The CDR3 reads CASSIDRGLETQYF. The DNA is TGCGCCAGCAGCATTGACAGGGGGCTAGAGACCCAGTACTTC. The chain was built from TRBV5-1 and TRBJ2-5; the junction holds 10 bases that match TRBD1. The CDR3 covers 14 residues, taking in both the cysteine and the phenylalanine. Solely the CDR3 DNA is kept, with 42 bases framed from the first base. The germline V gene specifies SGHRS as CDR1 and YFSETQ as CDR2. Trimming takes 4 bases off V and 4 bases off J; junction bases not matched to a gene: 4.